Described below is a single T cell receptor (beta chain) sequence and its context. One junction end does not reproduce the germline sequence, and a read error may be involved. The source of the sample is a study of cytomegalovirus exposure and HLA in healthy donors. In the PCR, 60 Vbeta and 13 Jbeta primers were used. In the study's own analysis: Unique TCR beta chains totaled roughly 79 million in a later count, with roughly 11 million of them shared. The assay was immunoSEQ multiplex PCR, and TCRdb's table has in-frame clones only and misses some. The D gene and trimming were derived from the DNA, and the V and J assignments and clone size from that table. The table lists 130,000 or so clones, about 80% of them singletons. The clonotype was recovered from a woman aged 50 to 65 in good health and CMV-seropositive. The sample was PBMCs.

CDR3 nucleotide sequence: TGTGCTAGCAGCTTATTGTCGGGAGGGGATACCGGGGAGCTGTTTTTT. Residues: CASSLLSGGDTGELFF. V gene TRBV7-7 combines with J gene TRBJ2-2; 8 nucleotides align to TRBD2. CDR1 SSHAT and CDR2 FNYEAQ come from the germline V gene (reference sequence). The CDR3 runs 16 residues.